This T cell receptor beta chain is drawn from a study of T cells in Graves' hyperthyroidism and ophthalmopathy. Germline V gene data show CDR1 as KGHSH and CDR2 as LQKENI. V shed 3 bases, J shed 4 bases, and the junction held 9 bases outside the gene matches. This CDR3 contains 16 residues. This clonotype was counted at least ten times. Its target is not known. RNA transcripts provided the source from which TCR beta CDR3 regions were amplified. Carried out on the TCR CDR3, a first-round RT-PCR used the HTBI primer set. TCRdb reprocessed the multiplex PCR reads via MiXCR and lists one record per CDR3 protein. Of around 420,000 distinct CDR3 sequences detected, roughly an eighth appear once; the ten largest clones hold 4% to 6.5%. Study results and caveats: In blood, most of the thyroid clonotypes expanded above 0.001 were also present.

Sequencing was done on a sample of blood. The sequence was obtained from a woman between 18 and 30 years old with Graves' hyperthyroidism. The V gene is TRBV18, the J gene TRBJ1-1; 9 nucleotides agree with TRBD1. The CDR3 here is CASSPRTGGVSTEAFF. For the CDR3, the DNA is TGTGCCAGCTCACCTAGAACAGGGGGCGTGAGCACTGAAGCTTTCTTT.